These T cell receptor beta chains were read from a single sample in a study of T cell repertoires in cytomegalovirus infection. Their antigens are not known. Using its own MiXCR run on the reads, TCRdb lists one record per CDR3 protein. The profile shows roughly 100,000 distinct CDR3 sequences, 42% of them singletons. The sample here was CD8+ T cells from cultured PBMCs, taken from culture after CMV antigen stimulation. The receptor set was obtained from a human donor in good health (CMV status not recorded). Some clones in this sample may be carry-over from other donors' samples. Both conserved end residues are part of each CDR3. A D gene is named only where the DNA matches it firmly. Some rows have no size entry. The others give once, few or many, or a class for an expanded clone.

j_gene | v_gene | abundance | d_gene | CDR3nt | CDR3aa
TRBJ1-1 | TRBV19 | few | - | TGTGCCAGTAGTATAGGCGGCGGGAACACTGAAGCTTTCTTT | CASSIGGGNTEAFF
TRBJ1-2 | TRBV19 | many | - | TGTGCCAGTAGTTCCCAGGGAGGCTACACCTTC | CASSSQGGYTF
TRBJ2-2 | TRBV7-3 | few | TRBD2 | TGTGCCAGCAGCCAACTGGGGGGGACCGGGGAGCTGTTTTTT | CASSQLGGTGELFF
TRBJ2-7 | TRBV9 | - | TRBD2 | TGTGCCAGCAGCTCAGGAGGAGGGACTAGCTTGCACGAGCAGTACTTC | CASSSGGGTSLHEQYF
TRBJ1-4 | TRBV2 | many | - | TGTGCCAGCAGGCTACGGGACTTCAATGAAAAACTGTTTTTT | CASRLRDFNEKLFF
TRBJ1-2 | TRBV7-6 | - | TRBD1 | TGTGCCAGCAGCAACGGACAGGGTCAGGAATATGGCTACACCTTC | CASSNGQGQEYGYTF
TRBJ1-1 | TRBV29-1 | - | - | TGCAGCGTTGAGTACAGGGTTATGTCTGAAGCTTTCTTT | CSVEYRVMSEAFF
TRBJ2-3 | TRBV29-1 | - | TRBD1 | TGCAGCGTTGTCTACTTAGGACAGGGGGATGATACGCAGTATTTT | CSVVYLGQGDDTQYF
TRBJ2-7 | TRBV7-6 | many | TRBD2 | TGTGCCAGCACCCGCGGGGGTGCCTACGAGCAGTACTTC | CASTRGGAYEQYF
TRBJ1-4 | TRBV12-3/TRBV12-4 | - | - | TGTGCCAGCAGTTCTAGGGAATCGAATGAAAAACTGTTTTTT | CASSSRESNEKLFF
TRBJ1-4 | TRBV12-3/TRBV12-4 | - | - | TGTGCCAGCAGCCCCAAGACTAATGAAAAACTGTTTTTT | CASSPKTNEKLFF
TRBJ1-3 | TRBV28 | - | TRBD1 | TGTGCCAGCAGTACCCGGGACAGTGGAAACACCATATATTTT | CASSTRDSGNTIYF
TRBJ1-1 | TRBV20-1 | - | TRBD1 | TGCAGTGCCCCCGACAGGGCCCGAGGGAACACTGAAGCTTTCTTT | CSAPDRARGNTEAFF
TRBJ2-3 | TRBV7-2 | few | TRBD1 | TGTGCCAGCAGCTTAACGAGGACAGGGGTAACAGATACGCAGTATTTT | CASSLTRTGVTDTQYF
TRBJ1-5 | TRBV7-2 | many | - | TGTGCCAGCAGCCCTACGACAGGACCAAATCAGCCCCAGCATTTT | CASSPTTGPNQPQHF
TRBJ1-4 | TRBV12-3/TRBV12-4 | many | - | TGTGCCAGCAGTTCCTCCACCGTGGACGGGAATAATGAAAAACTGTTTTTT | CASSSSTVDGNNEKLFF
TRBJ2-5 | TRBV7-8 | - | - | TGTGCCAGCAGCCCCCCCTTAGAGACCCAGTACTTC | CASSPPLETQYF
TRBJ2-7 | TRBV12-3/TRBV12-4 | - | TRBD2 | TGTGCCAGCAGTCCTAGCGGGGTCCACGAGCAGTACTTC | CASSPSGVHEQYF
TRBJ1-1 | TRBV10-3 | - | - | TGTGCCATCAGCGGGGGGCCTGAAGCTTTCTTT | CAISGGPEAFF
TRBJ2-2 | TRBV25-1 | - | - | TGTGCCAGCAGTGAAAGGGACGGGGAGCTGTTTTTT | CASSERDGELFF
TRBJ1-1 | TRBV5-1 | - | - | TGCGCCAGCAGCTCCCGGACGGTGACTGAAGCTTTCTTT | CASSSRTVTEAFF
TRBJ2-2 | TRBV20-1 | - | - | TGCAGTGCTAGAGTACAGGGTGACACCGGGGAGCTGTTTTTT | CSARVQGDTGELFF
TRBJ1-4 | TRBV12-3/TRBV12-4 | - | TRBD1 | TGTGCCAGCAGTCCAGGGGGAAAACTGTTTTTT | CASSPGGKLFF
TRBJ1-1 | TRBV7-9 | - | - | TGTGCCAGCAGCTTAGAGATGGGGGAACCTGAAGCTTTCTTT | CASSLEMGEPEAFF
TRBJ1-1 | TRBV7-2 | - | - | TGTGCCAGCAGCTTAATGTCCGGGACCAGTTACGGGAACACTGAAGCTTTCTTT | CASSLMSGTSYGNTEAFF
TRBJ2-4 | TRBV2 | - | TRBD1 | TGTGCCAGCAGTGAAGAAATGGGACAGGGGAGAAGAAACATTCAGTACTTC | CASSEEMGQGRRNIQYF
TRBJ1-1 | TRBV28 | - | - | TGTGCCAGCAGTTTACCAGATAACACTGAAGCTTTCTTT | CASSLPDNTEAFF
TRBJ2-2 | TRBV6-2/TRBV6-3 | few | TRBD2 | TGTGCCAGCAGTTACTCAGTCCACCAAACCAGCGGGGAAAACACCGGGGAGCTGTTTTTT | CASSYSVHQTSGENTGELFF
TRBJ2-7 | TRBV5-5 | once | - | TGTGCCAGCAGCTTGTTTTTTGGGGAGAAATACGAGCAGTACTTC | CASSLFFGEKYEQYF
TRBJ2-3 | TRBV28 | many | - | TGTGCCAGCAGTCCCGACCCCCCCGGGGGAGAATACACAGATACGCAGTATTTT | CASSPDPPGGEYTDTQYF
TRBJ1-1 | TRBV5-5 | few | - | TGTGCCAGCAGCTTGGTTCCCAGACAGAACACTGAAGCTTTCTTT | CASSLVPRQNTEAFF
TRBJ2-7 | TRBV19 | - | - | TGTGCCAGTAGTATAGGAGGGTTCTCCTACGAGCAGTACTTC | CASSIGGFSYEQYF
TRBJ2-4 | TRBV6-2/TRBV6-3 | few | - | TGTGCCAGCAGCCAAGTAGGTGTAGTTCAGTACTTC | CASSQVGVVQYF
TRBJ2-1 | TRBV7-9 | - | TRBD1 | TGTGCCAGCAGCTTAACAGGGGGCGCATCAGATGAGCAGTTCTTC | CASSLTGGASDEQFF
TRBJ1-1 | TRBV12-3/TRBV12-4 | - | - | TGTGCCAGCACCAATTTGGGCACTGAAGCTTTCTTT | CASTNLGTEAFF
TRBJ2-2 | TRBV27 | - | TRBD1 | TGTGCCAGCAGTTTGGGGACAGGGGATTTAGACACCGGGGAGCTGTTTTTT | CASSLGTGDLDTGELFF
TRBJ1-2 | TRBV7-9 | - | TRBD1 | TGTGCCAGCAGCTCCCCGACAGGGGGTGGCTATGGCTACACCTTC | CASSSPTGGGYGYTF
TRBJ1-1 | TRBV20-1 | once | - | TGCAGTGCTAGACCCCGGGACATGAACACTGAAGCTTTCTTT | CSARPRDMNTEAFF
TRBJ1-1 | TRBV19 | few | - | TGTGCCAGTTCCAACGGCCTTGAAGCTTTCTTT | CASSNGLEAFF
TRBJ1-2 | TRBV5-6 | many | - | TGTGCCAGCAGCTTTGTACAAGGAATGGGCTACACCTTC | CASSFVQGMGYTF
TRBJ2-1 | TRBV7-6 | - | - | TGTGCCAGCAGCTGGACCTCCCGCGAGCAGTTCTTC | CASSWTSREQFF
TRBJ2-2 | TRBV12-3/TRBV12-4 | - | - | TGTGCCAGCACCCTGCAGGTCCCGGGGACCGGGGAGCTGTTTTTT | CASTLQVPGTGELFF
TRBJ1-2 | TRBV4-1 | - | - | TGCGCCAGCAGCCAAGCCGGACAGAGCGGCTACACCTTC | CASSQAGQSGYTF
TRBJ1-5 | TRBV7-6 | - | - | TGTGCCAGCAGCTTAGAAAGCGCTGGTCAGCCCCAGCATTTT | CASSLESAGQPQHF
TRBJ1-2 | TRBV4-1 | - | - | TGCGCCAGCAGCCAAGACGAAAGGGGGACACATTATGGCTACACCTTC | CASSQDERGTHYGYTF
TRBJ1-1 | TRBV19 | - | - | TGTGCCAGTAGTCCCCTGGTTCGGTTTCACACTGAAGCTTTCTTT | CASSPLVRFHTEAFF
TRBJ2-6 | TRBV24-1 | - | - | TGTGCCACCAGTGATTTTAGGGGGGCGACTGGAGGCTCTGGGGCCAACGTCCTGACTTTC | CATSDFRGATGGSGANVLTF
TRBJ1-1 | TRBV6-1 | - | - | TGTGCCAGCAGTTATCCCAGGGACACTGAAGCTTTCTTT | CASSYPRDTEAFF
TRBJ1-1 | TRBV19 | many | - | TGTGCCAGTAGTATGGCATTGAACACTGAAGCTTTCTTT | CASSMALNTEAFF
TRBJ1-1 | TRBV15 | - | TRBD1 | TGTGCCACCAGCGGCCACGGGACAGCGAACACTGAAGCTTTCTTT | CATSGHGTANTEAFF
TRBJ2-4 | TRBV2 | - | - | TGTGCCAGCAGTGACGTAGGGTGGGACATTCAGTACTTC | CASSDVGWDIQYF
TRBJ2-3 | TRBV11-2 | - | - | TGTGCCAGCAGCCCCGGGCCCCTGCATAGCACAGATACGCAGTATTTT | CASSPGPLHSTDTQYF
TRBJ2-1 | TRBV11-2 | large | TRBD2 | TGTGCCAGCAGCTATCCGGGACTAGCCTCCTACAATGAGCAGTTCTTC | CASSYPGLASYNEQFF
TRBJ1-6 | TRBV5-1 | - | - | TGCGCCAGCCGCGGGAAGACAGACTCTTACTCACCCCTCCACTTT | CASRGKTDSYSPLHF
TRBJ2-6 | TRBV2 | many | - | TGTGCCAGCAGCGGACAGTCCTCTGGGGCCAACGTCCTGACTTTC | CASSGQSSGANVLTF
TRBJ1-2 | TRBV7-8 | - | - | TGTGCCAGCAGCACCCCGGCGGAGGGTATCGACTATGGCTACACCTTC | CASSTPAEGIDYGYTF
TRBJ2-3 | TRBV25-1 | - | TRBD2 | TGTGCCAGCAGTGAATGGGGGGGGGAAGATACGCAGTATTTT | CASSEWGGEDTQYF
TRBJ1-1 | TRBV6-1 | once | - | TGTGCCAGCAGTGAATACCTGGGGCAGCCGAACACTGAAGCTTTCTTT | CASSEYLGQPNTEAFF
TRBJ2-1 | TRBV3-1 | - | TRBD2 | TGTGCCAGCAGCCAGATTTCCGGGGGGATTGAGCAGTTCTTC | CASSQISGGIEQFF